The 22 T cell receptor beta chains given below trace back to one sample, sequenced in a study of CD8 T cells in Susac syndrome. Reverse transcription of about 0.5 to 1 ug RNA was carried out with random hexamers. TCRdb itself ran the immunoSEQ multiplex PCR reads through MiXCR, one entry per CDR3 protein. The sample has about 160,000 distinct CDR3 sequences, approximately 94% seen once; the top ten hold roughly 0.099%. Source material: CD4+ T cells from PBMCs. Receptors originate from a human donor with multiple sclerosis.

The rearrangement uses TRBV19 and TRBJ2-1; no firm D call. The germline V gene encodes CDR1 LNHDA and CDR2 SQIVND (reference sequence). V was shortened by 11 bases and J by 9 bases, with 17 bases between the two germline ends. There are 12 residues in the CDR3. Written as DNA, the CDR3 is TGTGCCGCCAAAGGACGCCACAGTGAGCAGTTCTTC. Protein product: CAAKGRHSEQFF.

V usage is TRBV2 and J usage is TRBJ1-1; D remains unclear. The ends were cut back, 7 bases at V and 5 bases at J, with 14 bases in the middle. The CDR3 runs to 13 residues. Germline CDR1 reads SNHLY; CDR2 reads FYNNEI. The CDR3 sequence is CASTAAPRTEAFF. The CDR3 nucleotides read TGTGCCAGCACCGCTGCCCCCCGGACTGAAGCTTTCTTT. The full variable domain, rest sourced from reference TRBV2 and TRBJ1-1, is EPEVTQTPSHQVTQMGQEVILRCVPISNHLYFYWYRQILGQKVEFLVSFYNNEISEKSEIFDDQFSVERPDGSNFTLKIRSTKLEDSAMYFCASTAAPRTEAFFGQGTRLTVV.

The chain links TRBV11-2 to TRBJ2-2, with D perhaps matching TRBD1 (5 bases). The CDR3 covers 16 residues. CDR1 and CDR2 (germline): SGHAT, FQNNGV. Trimming shortened V by 0 bases and J by 7 bases, and 15 bases separated the two germline ends. CDR3 loop: CASSLDPDSASGELFF. The DNA for the CDR3 is TGTGCCAGCAGCTTAGATCCCGACAGTGCCAGCGGGGAGCTGTTTTTT. Combining the CDR3 with reference TRBV11-2 and TRBJ2-2 gives the whole variable domain EAGVAQSPRYKIIEKRQSVAFWCNPISGHATLYWYQQILGQGPKLLIQFQNNGVVDDSQLPKDRFSAERLKGVDSTLKIQPAKLEDSAVYLCASSLDPDSASGELFFGEGSRLTVL.

This clonotype appeared a few times. The chain carries TRBV5-1 and TRBJ2-7; D ambiguous. Looked up from germline, CDR1 is SGHRS and CDR2 is YFSETQ. There are 14 residues in the CDR3. V was pared by 0 bases and J by 3 bases, with 10 bases between. CDR3 protein: CASSLGQDLYEQYF. CDR3 in DNA: TGCGCCAGCAGCTTGGGTCAGGATCTCTACGAGCAGTACTTC.

The rearrangement uses TRBV7-2 and TRBJ1-1; D gene ambiguous. Germline lookup yields CDR1 SGHTA and CDR2 FQGNSA. The V end lost 1 base, the J end lost 5 bases, and 11 bases lay between the germline ends. The CDR3 runs to 14 residues. CDR3 loop: CASSLGSRWTEAFF. CDR3 sequence (DNA): TGTGCCAGCAGCTTAGGGAGTCGGTGGACTGAAGCTTTCTTT.

This chain joins TRBV5-4 and TRBJ1-2, with unresolved D. The CDR3 runs 12 residues. Deletions cut 2 bases from V and 12 bases from J, with 14 bases between. Per the germline V gene, CDR1 is SGHNT and CDR2 is YYREEE (reference sequence). The CDR3 sequence: CASSLETGPHTF. As DNA, the CDR3 is TGTGCCAGCAGCTTAGAGACCGGCCCCCACACCTTC.

The chain is built from TRBV5-1 and TRBJ2-1; 7 bases map to TRBD2. The CDR3 covers 16 residues. Germline V gene lookup returns CDR1 SGHRS and CDR2 YFSETQ. V gave up 0 bases and J gave up 0 bases; unmatched junction bases: 3. This CDR3 is CASSLAAGVSYNEQFF. DNA for the CDR3: TGCGCCAGCAGCTTGGCCGCGGGAGTCTCCTACAATGAGCAGTTCTTC.

J is TRBJ2-1 and V is TRBV5-1, with 13 bases identical to TRBD2. This CDR3 has 17 residues. V lost 4 bases and J lost 8; bases outside the gene matches: 12. Germline V gene sequence: CDR1 SGHRS, CDR2 YFSETQ. The CDR3 DNA reads as TGCGCCAGCAGCCGGGACGCCGGGACTAGCGGGATCCATGAGCAGTTCTTC. Translating it yields CASSRDAGTSGIHEQFF.

The V gene is TRBV27, the J gene TRBJ1-4; D unclear. This CDR3 is built from 13 residues. Germline lookup yields CDR1 MNHEY and CDR2 SMNVEV (reference sequence). Trimming shortened V by 2 bases and J by 7 bases, and 8 bases separated the two germline ends. This CDR3 reads CASSLRVGEKLFF. CDR3 sequence (DNA): TGTGCCAGCAGTTTAAGGGTGGGTGAAAAACTGTTTTTT.

The V gene is TRBV10-3, the J gene TRBJ2-3, with 8 bases that match TRBD2. Trimming took 2 bases from V and 1 from J; bases not matched to a gene: 5. The germline CDR1 and CDR2 sequences are ENHRY and SYGVKD. The CDR3 length is 16 residues. Here the CDR3 DNA reads TGTGCCATCAGTGAGAAGCTAGCGGGTGGCACAGATACGCAGTATTTT. It is translated as CAISEKLAGGTDTQYF.

This chain connects TRBV28 to TRBJ2-1, with TRBD2 matching 7 bases. The V and J ends lost 8 bases and 7 bases, in that order; junction bases with no gene match: 14. CDR1 and CDR2 from the germline V gene are MDHEN and SYDVKM. CDR3 length: 15 residues. The CDR3 DNA sequence: TGTGCCAGCTCCGTCGCTAGCGGAAAACTGAATGAGCAGTTCTTC. The encoded protein is CASSVASGKLNEQFF.

The V gene is TRBV12-3 or TRBV12-4, the J gene TRBJ2-7, with 8 bases lining up with TRBD2. The CDR3 totals 14 residues. Trimming at V came to 3 bases and at J to 4 bases, leaving 5 bases not matched to a gene. CDR3 sequence reads: CASSFGTRSYEQYF. The DNA for the CDR3 is TGTGCCAGCAGTTTCGGGACTAGGTCGTACGAGCAGTACTTC.

V and J are TRBV29-1 and TRBJ1-2; D remains unclear. CDR3 length: 13 residues. Between the trimmed V and J ends, which lost 4 bases and 4 bases, there was a span of 13 bases. Germline CDR1 SQVTM, CDR2 ANQGSEA. CDR3 sequence reads: CSVGRETGYGYTF. The CDR3 DNA sequence: TGCAGCGTTGGTAGGGAGACCGGCTATGGCTACACCTTC.

This chain uses TRBV20-1 with TRBJ1-5, with D possibly being TRBD1 (6 bases). CDR3 length: 16 amino acids. CDR1 and CDR2 (germline): DFQATT, SNEGSKA (reference sequence). Trimming shortened V by 1 base and J by 3 bases, and 16 bases separated the two germline ends. CDR3 in amino acids: CSARGLGGGLNQPQHF. The CDR3 coding sequence is TGCAGTGCTAGAGGATTAGGAGGGGGTCTCAATCAGCCCCAGCATTTT.

V gene TRBV24-1 combines with J gene TRBJ2-3, with a possible D match to TRBD2 (6 bases). This CDR3 contains 17 residues. In germline, CDR1 is KGHDR, CDR2 SFDVKD. Trimming stripped 5 bases from V and 3 bases from J, with 20 bases between. In nucleotides, the CDR3 is TGTGCCACCAGTGCCCCCGGGACTCCTTCGAGGACAGATACGCAGTATTTT. As protein: CATSAPGTPSRTDTQYF.

This clonotype is a singleton in its sample. The chain couples TRBV2 to TRBJ2-7; D may be TRBD1 (5 bases). V was clipped by 1 base and J by 6 bases, with 7 bases between them. The CDR3 loop spans 12 amino acids. Germline CDR1 SNHLY, CDR2 FYNNEI. This CDR3 reads CASSEERGEQYF. CDR3 in DNA: TGTGCCAGCAGTGAAGAAAGGGGCGAGCAGTACTTC.

This clonotype was found once. V usage is TRBV9 and J usage is TRBJ2-5; D is perhaps TRBD1 or TRBD2 (6 bases each). Trimming left V 4 bases short and J 5 bases short, with 15 bases between. Germline V lookup: CDR1 SGDLS, CDR2 YYNGEE. There are 14 residues in the CDR3. This CDR3 reads CASSPHPGAETQYF. DNA for the CDR3: TGTGCCAGCAGCCCACACCCGGGGGCGGAGACCCAGTACTTC.

The chain couples TRBV4-2 to TRBJ2-1; 9 bases are a match to TRBD2. The V gene end was trimmed by 1 base and the J gene end by 4 bases; junction bases not matched to a gene: 2. The CDR3 covers 15 residues. Germline V gene data show CDR1 as LGHNA and CDR2 as YNFKEQ. The CDR3 loop is CASSQVSGRYNEQFF. The CDR3 DNA sequence: TGTGCCAGCAGCCAAGTGAGCGGGAGGTACAATGAGCAGTTCTTC.

The rearrangement uses TRBV29-1 and TRBJ1-3; a weak D match, TRBD1 (6 bases). V lost 6 bases to trimming and J lost 0 bases, with 15 bases between them. The CDR3 length is 15 residues. Germline loops: CDR1 SQVTM, CDR2 ANQGSEA. CDR3 in amino acids: CSVADSYHSGNTIYF. The DNA for the CDR3 is TGCAGCGTAGCGGACAGTTACCACTCTGGAAACACCATATATTTT. Together with reference TRBV29-1 and TRBJ1-3, the CDR3 gives the full variable domain: SAVISQKPSRDICQRGTSLTIQCQVDSQVTMMFWYRQQPGQSLTLIATANQGSEATYESGFVIDKFPISRPNLTFSTLTVSNMSPEDSSIYLCSVADSYHSGNTIYFGEGSWLTVV.

The chain recombines TRBV12-3 or TRBV12-4 with TRBJ2-7; 7 bases fit TRBD1. J lost 3 bases, V lost 0 bases, and 8 bases had no gene match. CDR3 length: 16 amino acids. The CDR3 here is CASSLADRLGHYEQYF. Here the CDR3 DNA reads TGTGCCAGCAGTTTAGCGGACAGGCTGGGCCACTACGAGCAGTACTTC.

This clonotype is a singleton in its sample. This chain uses TRBV12-3 or TRBV12-4 with TRBJ2-7, with a weak D call TRBD2 (6 bases). V was shortened by 6 bases and J by 0 bases, with 12 bases between the two germline ends. The CDR3 runs to 14 residues. The CDR3 region has the DNA TGTGCCAGCAGAGTGGAGGGTTACTCCTACGAGCAGTACTTC. Protein: CASRVEGYSYEQYF.

This chain uses TRBV2 with TRBJ1-1; D gene unclear. Germline CDR1 and CDR2: SNHLY and FYNNEI. Trimming shortened V by 6 bases and J by 8 bases, and 16 bases separated the two germline ends. The CDR3 runs 13 residues. The CDR3 region is CASRLPGYLEAFF. The CDR3 bases are TGTGCCAGCAGATTACCAGGATACTTAGAAGCTTTCTTT.